Here is one TCR beta chain with its context. Its antigen is as yet unknown. The data derive from a study of somatic mutations in cytotoxic T cells in rheumatoid arthritis. Study background: Flow sorting at nearly 100% purity was applied to some V beta antibody-stained T-cell populations, which included V beta1+ cells sequenced for TCRB. Study-level results: There was no knowledge of the antigen targets of the expanded CD8+ clones. No significant CD8+ T-cell clonality difference was found between rheumatoid arthritis patients and age-matched controls.

Positive magnetic bead selection, which isolated the CD4+ and CD8+ cells, was followed by a flow cytometry check of purity. Generated by immunoSEQ multiplex PCR, the TCRdb table keeps only in-frame clones and is missing some. The sample yields some 15,000 clones, roughly 80% seen once. Material for sequencing was CD8+ T cells sorted from blood. This receptor was obtained from an adult with rheumatoid arthritis.

The CDR3 DNA is TGTGCCTGGGCTGAGGGCTCGAGTTTAGGAGATACGCAGTATTTT. Amino acid sequence: CAWAEGSSLGDTQYF. The gene calls are TRBV30 and TRBJ2-3; tentatively, D is TRBD2 (5 bases). V lost 5 bases, J lost 5 bases, and 20 bases lay in between. The CDR3 runs to 15 residues. Germline V CDR1 and CDR2: GTSNPN, SVGIG (reference sequence).